What follows describes a single T cell receptor beta chain. This clone's antigen is unknown. Qualities for individual bases were not recorded, and no much larger clone is one base off. This specimen comes from a study of shared clonotypes between healthy human individuals (dated by TCRdb to 2018 to 2020). Regarding the research as a whole: A few men and two women, aged 18 to 49 years, made up the cohort. To estimate repertoire size and how much clonotype sharing occurs between individuals, the study deeply sequenced the blood TCR repertoires of 4 to 6 healthy adults. Leukapheresis yielded between about 0.94 and 9 billion PBMCs per donor. Libraries were prepared and TCR repertoires were sequenced by different laboratories using diverse techniques, in order to increase sequencing depth and limit assay-specific biases. For each donor, CD4 naive and CD4 memory were each run on three plates, CD8 naive on two plates, and CD8 memory on one plate.

Results the study describes overall, beyond this receptor: Even with the large sequencing depth, rarefaction of the sorted-subset datasets indicated that sequencing was incomplete. Compared with non-shared clonotypes, the clonotypes found in all four sorted-subset donors had higher generation probabilities. Pairwise subsampling indicated that sequencing depth was expected to affect the degree of clonotype sharing among donors. Naive subsets generally had larger estimated clonotype richness than memory subsets. Across four donors, 4.5% to 6.5% of naive CD4, roughly 3.3% of naive CD8, 2% to 2.5% of memory CD4, and 0.4% of memory CD8 clonotypes were shared. The small number of donors limited the genetic and exposure-history diversity represented. Only blood was sampled, and tissue TCR repertoires likely differ from those in blood.

V trim: 6 bases; J trim: 6 bases; unmatched bases: 8. From the cysteine up to the phenylalanine, the CDR3 has a length of 14 residues. The kept DNA is CDR3 alone, 42 bases in frame from the first base. CDR1 and CDR2, looked up from the germline V gene, are MDHEN and SYDVKM. Using the deep immunoSEQ assay, multiplex PCR amplified TCR CDR3 regions from genomic DNA. Extracted genomic DNA from each cell subset was spread evenly across all wells of several immunoSEQ 96-well plates, with each plate serving as a replicate. For sorted subsets, about 210 ng of genomic DNA, equivalent to tens of thousands of T cell genomes, went into each replicate PCR. Purified libraries were quantified with a Qubit 3.0 fluorometer, sized on a Bioanalyzer 2100, and re-quantified with the KAPA Library Quantification kit. Every immunoSEQ 96-well plate was sequenced on a dedicated single-read 150-cycle Illumina NextSeq 550 flow cell. The study's own analysis went as follows. Because only junctional sequences without quality scores were contained in the immunoSEQ output, filtering matching that applied to full-length reads could not be performed. Sequences were annotated with PyIR, a Python wrapper for IgBLAST v1.9, using IMGT germline references to assign V/J genes and CDR3. Any read was removed if the V/J assignment was weak (E-value above 1e-6), the CDR3 was missing, or the read contained stop codons, out-of-frame junctions, or ambiguous translated residues. A V3J clonotype was defined by an identical inferred V gene, J gene, and CDR3 amino acid sequence. To compute the percentage overlap between repertoires, the number of shared unique clonotypes was divided by the size of the smaller repertoire. RTK rarefaction, the Chao1 estimator, and Recon v2.1 estimates of unobserved clonotypes were used to assess repertoire richness. Generation probabilities were computed with OLGA for all TCRbeta clonotypes obtained by the gDNA method from four donors. TCRdb limited this immuneACCESS table to in-frame rearrangements with V and J called. A share of clones is missing; checked studies link under half to unresolved V genes, and the rest is unexplained. Clone size and the V and J calls come from that table; the DNA yielded D and trimming. Counted in this sample were around 2,000,000 clones; roughly 95% of them appeared once. Jointly, the top ten make up roughly 0.13% of the sample.

Healthy HIV-negative adults with no recently reported acute infections or vaccinations were included as donors. All donors were Caucasian adults living in Nashville, Tennessee, USA. CD4+ T cells were enriched through magnetic negative selection, after which naive cells were positively selected on CD45RA and the remaining negative fraction served as the memory subset. After blood collection by leukapheresis, PBMCs were isolated using Ficoll-Histopaque density gradient centrifugation and then cryopreserved in the vapor phase of liquid nitrogen. Purity and quantity of every magnetically sorted T cell population were checked by analytical flow cytometry. Each sorted fraction had its genomic DNA isolated and then quantified by UV absorbance on a Nanodrop 2000c.

This receptor was obtained from a man younger than 35 in good health. Recombination linked TRBV28 to TRBJ2-5, with TRBD1 matching 9 junction bases. The sample consisted of naive CD4+ T cells sorted from blood. The cell subset or site label of this sample denotes: CD45RA+ positively selected. The bases read TGTGCCAGCAGAGATACGGGACAGGGACAGACCCAGTACTTC. This gives the protein CASRDTGQGQTQYF.